The clone carrying this T cell receptor (beta chain) has a count of ten or more. This specimen comes from a study of T-cell reconstitution after alpha-beta-depleted transplantation in children. Preparation of the TCRbeta library involved a method that used unique molecular identifiers. From the PCR reads, TCRdb called clonotypes with MiXCR, one entry per CDR3 protein. The sample holds 210,000 or so distinct CDR3 sequences; about a tenth are singletons and the top ten take 28%. The material sequenced was PBMCs, taken before TCRalphabeta/CD19-depleted stem cell transplant. The sequence was collected from a child younger than two with acute myeloid leukemia, due to receive a stem cell transplant.

CDR3: CASSLDRGLQETQYF. Written as DNA, the CDR3 is TGTGCCAGCAGCCTTGACAGGGGCCTGCAAGAGACCCAGTACTTC. The chain is built from TRBV14 and TRBJ2-5; 8 nucleotides align to TRBD1. With V trimmed by 4 bases and J by 2 bases, 6 bases remained unmatched. The CDR3 length is 15 residues. CDR1 is SGHDN, CDR2 FVKESK, per germline.